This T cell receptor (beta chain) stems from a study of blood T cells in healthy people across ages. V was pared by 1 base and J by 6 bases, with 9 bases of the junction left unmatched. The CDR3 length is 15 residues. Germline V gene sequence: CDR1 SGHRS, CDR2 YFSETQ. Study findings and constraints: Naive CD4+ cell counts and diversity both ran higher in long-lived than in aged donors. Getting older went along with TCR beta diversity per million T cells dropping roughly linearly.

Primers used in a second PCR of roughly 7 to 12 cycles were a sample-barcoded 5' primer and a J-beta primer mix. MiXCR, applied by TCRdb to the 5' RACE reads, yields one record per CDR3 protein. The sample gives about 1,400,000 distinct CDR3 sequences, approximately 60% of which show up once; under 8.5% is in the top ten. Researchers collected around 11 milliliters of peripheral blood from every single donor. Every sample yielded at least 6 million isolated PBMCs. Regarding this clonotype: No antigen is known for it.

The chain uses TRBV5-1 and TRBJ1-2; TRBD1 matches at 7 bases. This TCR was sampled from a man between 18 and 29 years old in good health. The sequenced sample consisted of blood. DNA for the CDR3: TGCGCCAGCAGCTTGAACGGACAGGCGGTTGATGGCTACACCTTC. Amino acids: CASSLNGQAVDGYTF.